This T cell receptor (beta chain) was sequenced for a study of relationships among human T cell subsets. Study results and limitations: A CD4+CD8+ double-positive population could not be excluded by bead sorting. Many CDR3s were shared across Th1, Th2 and regulatory subsets.

CD4+CD25+ regulatory T cells came from anti-CD25 bead selection of positively selected CD4+ cells. To note about this clonotype: As yet, its antigen is unknown.

CDR3 length equals 15 residues. Germline CDR1 reads LGHNA; CDR2 reads YNFKEQ. V was cut by 1 base and J by 8 bases, with 17 bases left in between. From mRNA, alpha and beta CDR3 regions were amplified using semiquantitative ARM-PCR. ARM-PCR used tagged nested gene-specific primers, then communal superprimers for exponential amplification. Via MiXCR, TCRdb re-called the multiplex PCR reads, giving one row per CDR3 protein. Of roughly 15,000 distinct CDR3 sequences listed, 50% to 75% are singletons. Source material: Tregs sorted from blood. The genes are TRBV4-2 and TRBJ1-2, with a possible D match to TRBD1 (6 bases). This receptor was obtained from a middle-aged man in good health. CDR3 DNA: TGTGCCAGCAGCCAAGGAGCAGGGAAGGGGGAAGGCTACACCTTC. It codes for CASSQGAGKGEGYTF.